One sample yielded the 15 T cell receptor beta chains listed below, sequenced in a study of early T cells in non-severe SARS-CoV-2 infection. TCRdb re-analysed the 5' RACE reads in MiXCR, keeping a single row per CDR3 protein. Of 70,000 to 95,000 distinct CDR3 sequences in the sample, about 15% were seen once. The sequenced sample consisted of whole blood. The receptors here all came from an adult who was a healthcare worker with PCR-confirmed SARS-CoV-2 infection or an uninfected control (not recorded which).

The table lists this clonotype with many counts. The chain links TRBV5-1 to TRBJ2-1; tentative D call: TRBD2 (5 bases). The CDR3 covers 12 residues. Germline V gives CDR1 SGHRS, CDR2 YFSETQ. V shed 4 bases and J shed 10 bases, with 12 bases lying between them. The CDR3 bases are TGCGCCAGCAGCGAGGGAACCGGAGAGCAGTTCTTC. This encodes CASSEGTGEQFF.

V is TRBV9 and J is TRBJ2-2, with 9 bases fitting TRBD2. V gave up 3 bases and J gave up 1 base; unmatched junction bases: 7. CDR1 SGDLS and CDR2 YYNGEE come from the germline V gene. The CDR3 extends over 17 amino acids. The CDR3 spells CASSGQPLAGNTGELFF. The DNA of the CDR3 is TGTGCCAGCAGCGGCCAACCACTAGCGGGGAACACCGGGGAGCTGTTTTTT.

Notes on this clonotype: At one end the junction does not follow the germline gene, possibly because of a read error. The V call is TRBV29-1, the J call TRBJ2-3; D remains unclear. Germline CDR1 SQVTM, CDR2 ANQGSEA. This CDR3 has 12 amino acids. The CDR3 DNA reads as TGCAGCGCCCTGGCGATAGGGCCCCAAGTAGATTTT. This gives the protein CSALAIGPQVDF.

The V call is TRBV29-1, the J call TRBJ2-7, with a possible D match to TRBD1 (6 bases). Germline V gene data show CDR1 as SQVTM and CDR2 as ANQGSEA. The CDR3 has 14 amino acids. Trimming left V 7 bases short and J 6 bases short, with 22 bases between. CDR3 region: CSAAPPGAAVEQYF. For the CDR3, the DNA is TGCAGCGCCGCACCTCCAGGGGCCGCGGTCGAGCAGTACTTC.

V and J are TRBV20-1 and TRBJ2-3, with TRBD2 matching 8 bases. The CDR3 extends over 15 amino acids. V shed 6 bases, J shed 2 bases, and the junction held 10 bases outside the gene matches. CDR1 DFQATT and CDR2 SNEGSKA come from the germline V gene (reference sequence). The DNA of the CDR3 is TGCAGTGCCGTCCGGCAGCGGGGGAACACAGATACGCAGTATTTT. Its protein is CSAVRQRGNTDTQYF.

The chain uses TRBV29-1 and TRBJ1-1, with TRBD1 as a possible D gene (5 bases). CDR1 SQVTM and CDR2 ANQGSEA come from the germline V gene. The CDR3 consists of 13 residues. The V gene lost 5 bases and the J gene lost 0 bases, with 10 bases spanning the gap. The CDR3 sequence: CSVLLGLNTEAFF. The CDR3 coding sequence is TGCAGCGTTCTCCTGGGGCTGAACACTGAAGCTTTCTTT.

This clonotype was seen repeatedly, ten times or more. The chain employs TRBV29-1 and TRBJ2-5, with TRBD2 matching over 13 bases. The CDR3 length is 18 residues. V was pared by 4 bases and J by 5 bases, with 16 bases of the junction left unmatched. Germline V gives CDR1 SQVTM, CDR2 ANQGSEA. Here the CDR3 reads CSVGGSGTSGKLWETQYF. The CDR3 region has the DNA TGCAGCGTTGGGGGGTCCGGGACTAGCGGGAAATTGTGGGAGACCCAGTACTTC.

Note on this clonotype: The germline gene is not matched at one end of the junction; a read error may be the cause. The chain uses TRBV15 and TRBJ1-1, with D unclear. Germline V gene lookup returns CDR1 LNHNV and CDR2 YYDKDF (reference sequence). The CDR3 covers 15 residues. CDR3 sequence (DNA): TGTGTCACCAGCGGATGGCTAACAGTTTTGAACGAAGCTTTCTTT. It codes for CVTSGWLTVLNEAFF.

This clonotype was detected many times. This chain's CDR3 is CASSFAVNTEAFF. The CDR3 bases are TGTGCCAGCAGTTTTGCCGTGAACACTGAAGCTTTCTTT. The genes are TRBV12-3 or TRBV12-4 and TRBJ1-1; no firm D call. The CDR3 has 13 residues. Trimming removed 3 bases from V and 0 bases from J, with 5 bases in between.

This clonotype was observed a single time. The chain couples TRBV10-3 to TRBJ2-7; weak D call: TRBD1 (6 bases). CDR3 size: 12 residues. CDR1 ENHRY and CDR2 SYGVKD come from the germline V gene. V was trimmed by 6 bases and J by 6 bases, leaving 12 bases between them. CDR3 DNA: TGTGCCATCAGCCAGGGGACCGGCGAGCAGTACTTC. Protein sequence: CAISQGTGEQYF.

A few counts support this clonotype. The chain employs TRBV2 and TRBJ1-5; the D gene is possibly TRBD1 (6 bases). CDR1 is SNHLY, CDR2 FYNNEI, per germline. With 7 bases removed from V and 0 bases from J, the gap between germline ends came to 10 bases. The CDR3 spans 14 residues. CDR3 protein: CASKGGGSNQPQHF. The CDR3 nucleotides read TGTGCCAGCAAAGGGGGGGGTAGCAATCAGCCCCAGCATTTT.

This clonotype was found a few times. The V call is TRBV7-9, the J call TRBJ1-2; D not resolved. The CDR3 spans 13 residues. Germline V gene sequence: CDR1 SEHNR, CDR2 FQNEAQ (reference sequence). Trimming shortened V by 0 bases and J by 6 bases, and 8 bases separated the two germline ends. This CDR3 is CASSLARGNGYTF. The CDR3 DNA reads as TGTGCCAGCAGCTTAGCAAGAGGGAATGGCTACACCTTC. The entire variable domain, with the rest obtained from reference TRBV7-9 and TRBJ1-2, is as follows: DTGVSQNPRHKITKRGQNVTFRCDPISEHNRLYWYRQTLGQGPEFLTYFQNEAQLEKSRLLSDRFSAERPKGSFSTLEIQRTEQGDSAMYLCASSLARGNGYTFGSGTRLTVV.

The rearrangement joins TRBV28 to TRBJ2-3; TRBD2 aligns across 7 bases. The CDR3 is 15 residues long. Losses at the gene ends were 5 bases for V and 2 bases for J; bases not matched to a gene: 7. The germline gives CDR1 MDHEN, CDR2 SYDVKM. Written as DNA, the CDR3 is TGTGCCAGCAGTCGTCTAGCGGCTGCCACAGATACGCAGTATTTT. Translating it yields CASSRLAAATDTQYF.

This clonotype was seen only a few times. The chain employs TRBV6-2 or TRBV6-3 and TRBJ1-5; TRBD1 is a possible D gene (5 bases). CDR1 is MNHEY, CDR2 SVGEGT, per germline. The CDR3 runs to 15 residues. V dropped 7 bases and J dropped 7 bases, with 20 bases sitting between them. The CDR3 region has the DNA TGTGCCAGCATGACTTCAGGGTTTAACATCCAGCCCCAGCATTTT. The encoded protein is CASMTSGFNIQPQHF.

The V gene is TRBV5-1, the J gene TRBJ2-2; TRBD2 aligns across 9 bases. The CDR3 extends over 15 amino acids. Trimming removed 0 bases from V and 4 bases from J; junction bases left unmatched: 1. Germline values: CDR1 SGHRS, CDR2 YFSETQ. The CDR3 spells CASSLASGTTGELFF. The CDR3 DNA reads TGCGCCAGCAGCTTGGCTAGCGGGACCACCGGGGAGCTGTTTTTT.